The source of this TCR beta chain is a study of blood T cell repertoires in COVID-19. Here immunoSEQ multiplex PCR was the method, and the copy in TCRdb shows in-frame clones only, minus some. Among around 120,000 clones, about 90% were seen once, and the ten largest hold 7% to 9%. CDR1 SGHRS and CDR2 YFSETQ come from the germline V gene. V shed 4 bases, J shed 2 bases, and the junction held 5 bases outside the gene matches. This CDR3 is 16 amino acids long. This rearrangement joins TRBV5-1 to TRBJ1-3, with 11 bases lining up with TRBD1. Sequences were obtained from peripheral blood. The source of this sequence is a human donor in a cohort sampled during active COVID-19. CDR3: CASSTGQGAPGNTIYF. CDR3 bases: TGCGCCAGCAGCACAGGACAGGGGGCGCCTGGAAACACCATATATTTT. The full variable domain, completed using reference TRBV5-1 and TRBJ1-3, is KAGVTQTPRYLIKTRGQQVTLSCSPISGHRSVSWYQQTPGQGLQFLFEYFSETQRNKGNFPGRFSGRQFSNSRSEMNVSTLELGDSALYLCASSTGQGAPGNTIYFGEGSWLTVV.